The present entry profiles one TCR beta chain with its context. The antigen is not known. These data are taken from a study of PD-L1 blockade in urothelial cancer. Study information: Male patients with bladder-origin urothelial cancer numbered about 90% of the roughly 29. Of prior chemotherapy regimens, patients had received between 0 and 3.

V lost 5 bases and J lost 2; bases outside the gene matches: 5. The CDR3 totals 14 residues. Germline CDR1 and CDR2: MNHEY and SVGAGI. Study-wide results and caveats: Below-median blood TCR clonality before treatment forecast better survival.

Templates that were synthetic TCR analogs were spiked into each PCR. The assay was immunoSEQ multiplex PCR, and TCRdb's table has in-frame clones only and misses some. Seen here are 25,000 to 35,000 clones, around four fifths observed once, and the top ten hold 2.5% to 3.5%. Time point indicated: peripheral blood 6 weeks after treatment start. The origin of this receptor is a man in his 70s with urothelial cancer. V and J are TRBV6-5 and TRBJ1-1, with 7 bases lining up with TRBD1. The sequencing here drew on PBMCs, taken around atezolizumab (anti-PD-L1) treatment. CDR3 nucleotide sequence: TGTGCCAGCAGTCGACAGGGAGAAAACACTGAAGCTTTCTTT. Amino acids: CASSRQGENTEAFF.